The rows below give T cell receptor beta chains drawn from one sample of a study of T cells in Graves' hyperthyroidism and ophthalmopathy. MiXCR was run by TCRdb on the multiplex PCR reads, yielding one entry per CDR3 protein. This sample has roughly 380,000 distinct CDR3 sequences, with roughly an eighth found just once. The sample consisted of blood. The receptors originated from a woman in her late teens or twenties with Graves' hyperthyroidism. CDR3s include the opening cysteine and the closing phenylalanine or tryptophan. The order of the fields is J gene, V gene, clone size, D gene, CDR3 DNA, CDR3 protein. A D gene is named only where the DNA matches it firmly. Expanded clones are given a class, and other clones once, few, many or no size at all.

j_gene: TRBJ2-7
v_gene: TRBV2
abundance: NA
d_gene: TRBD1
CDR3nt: TGTGCCAGCAGTGAGGGACAGGGGGGCGAGCAGTACTTC
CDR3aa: CASSEGQGGEQYF

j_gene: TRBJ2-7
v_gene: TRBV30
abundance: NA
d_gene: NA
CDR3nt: TGTGCCTGGAGTGGGGGACATTTTCCCTACGAGCAGTACTTC
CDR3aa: CAWSGGHFPYEQYF

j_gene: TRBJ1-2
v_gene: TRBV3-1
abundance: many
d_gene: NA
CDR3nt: TGTGCCAGCAGCCGAGCCTCAGGGGAATATGGCTACACCTTC
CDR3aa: CASSRASGEYGYTF

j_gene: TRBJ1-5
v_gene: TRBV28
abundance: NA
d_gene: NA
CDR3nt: TGTGCCAGCACTTTGGGTTATCAGCCCCAGCATTTT
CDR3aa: CASTLGYQPQHF

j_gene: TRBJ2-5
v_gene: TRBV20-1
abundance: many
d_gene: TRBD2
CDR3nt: TGCAGTGCCCCAGGACTAGCGGGACTCCGTTACGAGACCCAGTACTTC
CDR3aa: CSAPGLAGLRYETQYF

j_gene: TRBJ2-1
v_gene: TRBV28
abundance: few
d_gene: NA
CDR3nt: TGTGCCAGCAGTCTCCCCGGCGATGAGCAGTTCTTC
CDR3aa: CASSLPGDEQFF

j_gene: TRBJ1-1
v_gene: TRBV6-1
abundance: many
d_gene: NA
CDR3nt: TGTGCCAGCAGCGCAGGGAAGGGCAATGCTGAAGCTTTCTTT
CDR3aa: CASSAGKGNAEAFF

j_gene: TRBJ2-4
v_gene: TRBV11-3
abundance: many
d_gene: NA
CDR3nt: TGTGCCAGCAGCTCGGAGGACAGAGAAGACCTAGCCAAAAACATTCAGTACTTC
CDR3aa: CASSSEDREDLAKNIQYF

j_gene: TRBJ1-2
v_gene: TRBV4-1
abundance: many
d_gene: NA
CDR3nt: TGCGCCAGCAGCCAAGCTCCAGGGGATAAAGGCTACACCTTC
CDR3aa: CASSQAPGDKGYTF

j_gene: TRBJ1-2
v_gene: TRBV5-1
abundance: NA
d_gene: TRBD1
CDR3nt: TGCGCCAGCAGCATCGGGACAGGGGGCCATGGCTACACCTTC
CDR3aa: CASSIGTGGHGYTF

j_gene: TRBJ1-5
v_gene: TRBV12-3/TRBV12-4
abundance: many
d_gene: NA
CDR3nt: TGTGCCAGCAGACGGGGCCAGACGGGTCAGCCCCAGCATTTT
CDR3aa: CASRRGQTGQPQHF

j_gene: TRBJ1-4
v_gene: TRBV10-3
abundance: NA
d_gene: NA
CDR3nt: TGTGCCATCAGTGAGTCGGAGCCAGCTAATGAAAAACTGTCTTTT
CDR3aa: CAISESEPANEKLSF

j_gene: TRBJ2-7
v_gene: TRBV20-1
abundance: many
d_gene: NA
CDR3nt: TGCAGTGCTAGAGATAGGTCGTGGGGCGCGACCAAATCCTACGAGCAGTACTTC
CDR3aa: CSARDRSWGATKSYEQYF

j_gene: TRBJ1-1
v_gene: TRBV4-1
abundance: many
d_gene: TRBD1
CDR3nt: TGCGCCAGCAGCCAAGACCCGGGACAGTCCTTTCCAAACGGGGACACTGAAGCTTTCTTT
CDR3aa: CASSQDPGQSFPNGDTEAFF

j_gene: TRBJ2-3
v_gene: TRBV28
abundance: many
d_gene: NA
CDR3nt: TGTGCCAGCGTAAACCTGTTGGATACGCAGTATTTT
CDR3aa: CASVNLLDTQYF

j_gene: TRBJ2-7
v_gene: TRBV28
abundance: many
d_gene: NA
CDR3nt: TGTGCCAGCACTCCAGGTTCTACCTACGAGCAGTACTTC
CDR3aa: CASTPGSTYEQYF

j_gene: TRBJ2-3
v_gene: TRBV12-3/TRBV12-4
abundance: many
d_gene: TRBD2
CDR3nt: TGTGCCAGCTTAGGCGGGAGTTCCACAGATACGCAGTATTTT
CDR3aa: CASLGGSSTDTQYF

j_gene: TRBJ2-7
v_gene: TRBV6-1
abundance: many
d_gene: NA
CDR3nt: TGTGCCAGCAGATGGGCAGCGGACTCCTACGAGCAGTACTTC
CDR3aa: CASRWAADSYEQYF

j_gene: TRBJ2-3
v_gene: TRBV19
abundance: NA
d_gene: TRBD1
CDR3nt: TGTGCCAGTAAAGGACAGGGGGCTGGAGCGCAGTATTTT
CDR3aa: CASKGQGAGAQYF